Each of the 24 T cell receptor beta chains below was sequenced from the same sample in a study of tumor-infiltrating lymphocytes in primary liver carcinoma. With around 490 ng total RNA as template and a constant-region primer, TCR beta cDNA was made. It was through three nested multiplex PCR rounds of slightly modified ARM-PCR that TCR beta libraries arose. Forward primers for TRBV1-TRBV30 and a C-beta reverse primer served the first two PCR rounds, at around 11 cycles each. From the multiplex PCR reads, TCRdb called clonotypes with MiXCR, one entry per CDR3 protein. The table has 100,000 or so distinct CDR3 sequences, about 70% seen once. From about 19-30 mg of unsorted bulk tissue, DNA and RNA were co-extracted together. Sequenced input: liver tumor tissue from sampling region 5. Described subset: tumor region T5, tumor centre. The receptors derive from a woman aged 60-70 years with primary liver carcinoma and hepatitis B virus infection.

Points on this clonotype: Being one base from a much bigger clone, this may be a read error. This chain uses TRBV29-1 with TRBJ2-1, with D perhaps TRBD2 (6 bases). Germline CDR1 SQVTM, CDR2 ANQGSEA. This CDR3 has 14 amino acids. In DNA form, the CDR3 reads TGCGGCGTTTTAGGAGGGAGCTCCTACAATGAGCAGTTCTTC. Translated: CGVLGGSSYNEQFF.

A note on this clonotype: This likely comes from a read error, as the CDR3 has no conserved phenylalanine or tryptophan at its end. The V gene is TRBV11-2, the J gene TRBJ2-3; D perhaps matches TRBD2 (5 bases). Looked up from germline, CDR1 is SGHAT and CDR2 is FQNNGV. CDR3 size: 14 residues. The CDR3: CAGSLDREIDTQYL. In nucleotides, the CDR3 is TGTGCCGGCAGCTTAGATAGGGAGATCGATACGCAGTATCTT.

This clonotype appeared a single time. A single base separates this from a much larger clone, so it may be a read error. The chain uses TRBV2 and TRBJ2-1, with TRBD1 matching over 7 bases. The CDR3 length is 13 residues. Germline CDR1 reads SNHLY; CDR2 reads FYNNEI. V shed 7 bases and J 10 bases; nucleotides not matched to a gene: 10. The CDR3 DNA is TGTGCCAGCATGTTCGAACAGGGGACCGAGCAGTTCTTC. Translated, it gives CASMFEQGTEQFF.

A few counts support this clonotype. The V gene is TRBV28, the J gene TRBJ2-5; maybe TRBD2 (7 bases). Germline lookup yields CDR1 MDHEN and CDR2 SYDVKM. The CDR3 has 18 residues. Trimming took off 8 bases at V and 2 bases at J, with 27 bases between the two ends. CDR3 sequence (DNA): TGTGCCAGCCAAGTCCCGGCCGGAGGGGGAGGGCGTCAAGAGACCCAGTACTTC. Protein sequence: CASQVPAGGGGRQETQYF.

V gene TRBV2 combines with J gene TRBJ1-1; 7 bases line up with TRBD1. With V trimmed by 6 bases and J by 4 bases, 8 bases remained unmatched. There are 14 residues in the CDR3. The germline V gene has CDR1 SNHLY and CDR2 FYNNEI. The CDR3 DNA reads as TGTGCCAGCAGGGCAGGGGGTGGTAGCACTGAAGCTTTCTTT. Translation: CASRAGGGSTEAFF.

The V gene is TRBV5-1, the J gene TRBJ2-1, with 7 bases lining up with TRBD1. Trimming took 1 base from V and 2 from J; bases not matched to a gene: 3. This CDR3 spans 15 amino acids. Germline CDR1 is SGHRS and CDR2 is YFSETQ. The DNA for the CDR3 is TGCGCCAGCAGCTTGCAAGGGGGCACCTACAATGAGCAGTTCTTC. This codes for CASSLQGGTYNEQFF.

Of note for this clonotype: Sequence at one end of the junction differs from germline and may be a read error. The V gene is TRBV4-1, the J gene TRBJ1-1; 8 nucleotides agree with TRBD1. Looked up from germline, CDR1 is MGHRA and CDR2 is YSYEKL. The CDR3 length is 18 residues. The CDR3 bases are TGCGCCAGCAGCCAAGATGGGCAGGGGGCGAGGGTGGACACTGAGGCTATCTTT. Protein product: CASSQDGQGARVDTEAIF.

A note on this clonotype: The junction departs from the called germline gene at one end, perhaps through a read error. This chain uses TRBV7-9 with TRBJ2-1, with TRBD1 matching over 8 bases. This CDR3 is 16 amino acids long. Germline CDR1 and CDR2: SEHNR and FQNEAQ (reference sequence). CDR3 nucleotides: TGTACCAGCAGCTTAGCCCGGACAGGGCTGATGGATGAGCACTTCTTC. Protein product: CTSSLARTGLMDEHFF.

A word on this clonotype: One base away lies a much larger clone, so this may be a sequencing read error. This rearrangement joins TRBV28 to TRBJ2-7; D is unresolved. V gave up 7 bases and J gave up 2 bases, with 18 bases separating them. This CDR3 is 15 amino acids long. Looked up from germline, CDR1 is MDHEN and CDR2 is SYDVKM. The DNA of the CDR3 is TGTGCCAGCATCGGCGACTCGCCCTCCCCCTACGAGCAGTACTTC. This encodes CASIGDSPSPYEQYF.

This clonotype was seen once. The DNA of the CDR3 is TGTGCCATCAGTACTCAACCGGGACTAGCGGGAAACGAGCAGTACTTC. It specifies CAISTQPGLAGNEQYF. This chain connects TRBV10-3 to TRBJ2-7; 13 bases match TRBD2. Germline V lookup: CDR1 ENHRY, CDR2 SYGVKD. J lost 5 bases, V lost 5 bases, and 9 bases had no gene match. The CDR3 has 16 amino acids.

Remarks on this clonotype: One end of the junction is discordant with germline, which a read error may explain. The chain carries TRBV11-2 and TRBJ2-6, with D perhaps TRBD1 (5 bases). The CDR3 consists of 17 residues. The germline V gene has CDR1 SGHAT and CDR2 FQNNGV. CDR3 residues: CASSSDVNSSGANVLTF. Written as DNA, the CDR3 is TGTGCCAGCAGCTCAGATGTAAATTCCTCTGGGGCCAACGTCCTGACCTTC.

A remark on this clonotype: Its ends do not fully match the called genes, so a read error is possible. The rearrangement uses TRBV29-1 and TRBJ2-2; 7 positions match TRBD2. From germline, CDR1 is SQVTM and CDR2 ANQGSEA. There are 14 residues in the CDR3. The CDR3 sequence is CNTWGGRNTGELFF. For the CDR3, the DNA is TGTAACACCTGGGGCGGGAGAAACACCGGGGAGCTGTTTTTT.

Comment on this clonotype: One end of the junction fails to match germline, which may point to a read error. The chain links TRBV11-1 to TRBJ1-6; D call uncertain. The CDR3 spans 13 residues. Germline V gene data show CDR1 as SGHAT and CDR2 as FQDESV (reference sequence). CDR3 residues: CASSRMGNSHLHF. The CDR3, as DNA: TGTGCCAGCAGCCGCATGGGGAATTCACACCTCCACTTT.

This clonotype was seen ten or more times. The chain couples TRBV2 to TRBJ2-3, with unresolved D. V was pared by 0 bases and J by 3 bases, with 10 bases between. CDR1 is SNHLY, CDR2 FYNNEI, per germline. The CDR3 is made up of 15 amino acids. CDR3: CASSEAVGRTDTQYF. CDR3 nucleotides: TGTGCCAGCAGTGAAGCGGTTGGCCGGACAGATACGCAGTATTTT.

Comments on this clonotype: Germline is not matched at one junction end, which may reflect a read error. The CDR3 reads CASSLDLSGLAGEGTDAQYF. The CDR3 DNA follows: TGTGCCAGCAGCTTAGACCTAAGTGGGTTAGCGGGAGAAGGGACAGATGCGCAGTATTTT. The chain links TRBV11-2 to TRBJ2-3, with 9 positions matching TRBD2. Germline values: CDR1 SGHAT, CDR2 FQNNGV. This CDR3 has 20 residues.

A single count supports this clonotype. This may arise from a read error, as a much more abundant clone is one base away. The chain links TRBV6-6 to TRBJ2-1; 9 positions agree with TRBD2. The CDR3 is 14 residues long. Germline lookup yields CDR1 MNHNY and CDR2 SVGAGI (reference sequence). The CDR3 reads CVSSYSQAGGEQFF. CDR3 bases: TGTGTCAGCAGTTACTCGCAAGCGGGGGGTGAGCAGTTCTTC.

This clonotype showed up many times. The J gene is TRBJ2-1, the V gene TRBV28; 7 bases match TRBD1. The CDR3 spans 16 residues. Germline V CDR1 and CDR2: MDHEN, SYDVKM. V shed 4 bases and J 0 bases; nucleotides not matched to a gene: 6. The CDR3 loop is CASSSGQLNSYNEQFF. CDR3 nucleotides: TGTGCCAGCAGTTCGGGACAGCTCAACTCCTACAATGAGCAGTTCTTC.

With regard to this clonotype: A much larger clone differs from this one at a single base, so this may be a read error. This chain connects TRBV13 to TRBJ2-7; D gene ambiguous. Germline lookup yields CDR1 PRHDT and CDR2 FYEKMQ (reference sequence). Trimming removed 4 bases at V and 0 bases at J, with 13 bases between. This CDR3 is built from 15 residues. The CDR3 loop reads CASSWQVKSSYEQYF. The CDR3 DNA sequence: TGTGCCAGCAGCTGGCAGGTCAAGAGCTCCTACGAGCAGTACTTC.

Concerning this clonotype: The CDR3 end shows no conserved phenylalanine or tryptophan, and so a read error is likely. CDR3 bases: TGTGCCAGCAGCCGAGAGGGGGGGGACACCTACGAGCAGTACATC. It translates to CASSREGGDTYEQYI. The genes are TRBV11-2 and TRBJ2-7; possible D gene TRBD2, 7 bases. Germline values: CDR1 SGHAT, CDR2 FQNNGV. The CDR3 spans 15 residues. Trimming pared 5 bases from V and 2 bases from J, leaving 16 bases between.

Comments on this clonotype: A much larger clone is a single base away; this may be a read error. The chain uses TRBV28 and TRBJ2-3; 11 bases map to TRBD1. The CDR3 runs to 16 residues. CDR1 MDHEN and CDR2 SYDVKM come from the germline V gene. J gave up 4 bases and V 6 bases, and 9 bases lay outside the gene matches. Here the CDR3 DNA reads TGTGCCAGCAGCCGACATGGGACAGGGGGGGCAGATACGCAGTATTTT. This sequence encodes CASSRHGTGGADTQYF.

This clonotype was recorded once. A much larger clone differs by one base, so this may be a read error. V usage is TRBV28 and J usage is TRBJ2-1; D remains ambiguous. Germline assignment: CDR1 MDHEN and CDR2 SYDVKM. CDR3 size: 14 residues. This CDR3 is CASSFRRTYNGQFF. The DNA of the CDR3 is TGTGCCAGCAGTTTCAGGCGAACCTACAATGGGCAGTTCTTC.

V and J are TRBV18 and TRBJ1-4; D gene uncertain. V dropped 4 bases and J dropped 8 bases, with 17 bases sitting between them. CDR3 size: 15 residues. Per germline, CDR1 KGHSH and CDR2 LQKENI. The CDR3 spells CASSLGRVPDEKLFF. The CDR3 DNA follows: TGTGCCAGCTCACTTGGACGCGTACCGGACGAAAAACTGTTTTTT. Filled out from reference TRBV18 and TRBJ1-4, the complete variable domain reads NAGVMQNPRHLVRRRGQEARLRCSPMKGHSHVYWYRQLPEEGLKFMVYLQKENIIDESGMPKERFSAEFPKEGPSILRIQQVVRGDSAAYFCASSLGRVPDEKLFFGSGTQLSVL.

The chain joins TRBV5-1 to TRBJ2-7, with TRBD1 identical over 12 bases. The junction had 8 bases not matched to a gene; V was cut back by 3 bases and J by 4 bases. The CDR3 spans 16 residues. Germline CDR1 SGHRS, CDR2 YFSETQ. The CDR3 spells CASSSPGQGARYEQYF. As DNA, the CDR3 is TGCGCCAGCAGCTCACCGGGACAGGGGGCGAGGTACGAGCAGTACTTC.

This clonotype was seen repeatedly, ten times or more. The CDR3 nucleotides read TGTGCCAGCAGTGGATCATCTGATACGCAGTATTTT. Protein product: CASSGSSDTQYF. The chain is built from TRBV28 and TRBJ2-3; D is unresolved. The CDR3 contains 12 residues. The germline V gene has CDR1 MDHEN and CDR2 SYDVKM. V lost 5 bases and J lost 6, with 9 bases in between.